The 2 T cell receptor beta chains presented below share a single source sample, sequenced in a study of blood T cell repertoires in COVID-19. The table came from immunoSEQ multiplex PCR; TCRdb's copy has only in-frame clones and leaves some out. The data show about 410,000 clones, about nine tenths seen once. Sequenced material: PBMCs or T cells enriched from blood (not recorded which). These receptors were taken from a woman aged 30 to 39 who had recovered from COVID-19.

V is TRBV7-7 and J is TRBJ2-1, with 9 bases fitting TRBD1. The CDR3 has 17 residues. Looked up from germline, CDR1 is SSHAT and CDR2 is FNYEAQ (reference sequence). V shed 3 bases and J 6 bases; nucleotides not matched to a gene: 12. Written as DNA, the CDR3 is TGTGCCAGCAGCTTGACGCCGGGACAGGGCCTTGGCAATGAGCAGTTCTTC. Protein sequence: CASSLTPGQGLGNEQFF.

The chain uses TRBV4-1 and TRBJ2-3, with 10 bases lining up with TRBD2. The J segment lost 1 base and the V segment lost 2 bases, leaving 12 bases of the junction unmatched. The CDR3 loop spans 19 amino acids. From germline, CDR1 is MGHRA and CDR2 YSYEKL. The CDR3 nucleotides read TGCGCCAGCAGCCAACTTCTAGCGGGAGTGCTCCCTGGCACAGATACGCAGTATTTT. The encoded protein is CASSQLLAGVLPGTDTQYF.